Listed below are T cell receptor beta chains from one sample, sequenced in a study of OX40 agonist ivuxolimab in advanced cancers. Only in-frame clones appear in the TCRdb table, and some are missing; sequencing was by immunoSEQ multiplex PCR. The sample carries 13,000 or so clones, about 81% recorded once. This specimen consisted of CD4+ or CD8+ T cells sorted from blood, obtained in a trial of the OX40 agonist ivuxolimab. The origin of the receptors is an adult with an advanced solid tumor such as melanoma, head and neck, liver or kidney cancer. Both conserved end residues are part of each CDR3.

v_call: TRBV5-6
j_call: TRBJ2-7
cdr3_aa: CASSSTLRSGLYEQYF

v_call: TRBV7-2
j_call: TRBJ2-7
cdr3_aa: CASSSTSGGEQYF

v_call: TRBV29-1
j_call: TRBJ1-5
cdr3_aa: CSPTTISGTGGYQPQHF

v_call: TRBV28
j_call: TRBJ2-1
cdr3_aa: CASSLDRNEQFF

v_call: TRBV14
j_call: TRBJ2-1
cdr3_aa: CASSHSGAVEQFF

v_call: TRBV27
j_call: TRBJ2-1
cdr3_aa: CASSLFGTADNEQFF

v_call: TRBV5-4
j_call: TRBJ1-1
cdr3_aa: CASSPEAGITEAFF

v_call: TRBV7-9
j_call: TRBJ2-7
cdr3_aa: CASAPGLADYEQYF

v_call: TRBV27
j_call: TRBJ2-7
cdr3_aa: CASSGGAYEQYF

v_call: TRBV27
j_call: TRBJ2-7
cdr3_aa: CASSWGVEQYF

v_call: TRBV10-3
j_call: TRBJ2-3
cdr3_aa: CAISESPGQGSDTQYF

v_call: TRBV7-3
j_call: TRBJ2-5
cdr3_aa: CASSSTSGGLETQYF

v_call: TRBV7-3
j_call: TRBJ2-1
cdr3_aa: CASNIGGAGDWANEQFF

v_call: TRBV4-3
j_call: TRBJ1-5
cdr3_aa: CASSQDLTQPQHF

v_call: TRBV27
j_call: TRBJ2-1
cdr3_aa: CASSPRLAGEFF

v_call: TRBV29-1
j_call: TRBJ1-1
cdr3_aa: CSAGRDFMNTEAFF

v_call: TRBV7-2
j_call: TRBJ2-2
cdr3_aa: CASSLGQGGTGELFF

v_call: TRBV6-1
j_call: TRBJ2-7
cdr3_aa: CASSYNYEQYF

v_call: TRBV4-2
j_call: TRBJ2-3
cdr3_aa: CASSQEKGEGDTQYF

v_call: TRBV13
j_call: NA
cdr3_aa: CASSLKGVPYEQYF

v_call: TRBV5-8
j_call: TRBJ1-4
cdr3_aa: CASSQDGGATNEKLFF

v_call: TRBV28
j_call: TRBJ2-7
cdr3_aa: CASSSPEGYEQYF

v_call: TRBV10-2
j_call: TRBJ2-3
cdr3_aa: CATLSRGDTQYF

v_call: TRBV7-9
j_call: TRBJ1-2
cdr3_aa: CASSPLAGRAWGYTF

v_call: TRBV13
j_call: TRBJ2-3
cdr3_aa: CASSPSSGGATDTQYF

v_call: TRBV4-3
j_call: TRBJ2-7
cdr3_aa: CASSQNSGTGYEQYF

v_call: TRBV4-2
j_call: TRBJ1-4
cdr3_aa: CASSREGQGAATNEKLFF

v_call: TRBV6-6
j_call: TRBJ2-2
cdr3_aa: CASSSTGESGELFF

v_call: TRBV27
j_call: TRBJ2-7
cdr3_aa: CASSFSLAGYEQYF

v_call: TRBV6-1
j_call: TRBJ2-1
cdr3_aa: CASSEASGDPYYNEQFF

v_call: TRBV5-1
j_call: TRBJ2-7
cdr3_aa: CASSRPGQPSYEQYF

v_call: TRBV9
j_call: TRBJ2-3
cdr3_aa: CASSVPPGDTQYF

v_call: TRBV28
j_call: TRBJ2-1
cdr3_aa: CASSFLAVSDNEQFF

v_call: TRBV9
j_call: TRBJ1-1
cdr3_aa: CASSGIRETEAFF

v_call: TRBV4-1
j_call: TRBJ2-3
cdr3_aa: CASTSSPDRGSTDTQYF

v_call: TRBV5-5
j_call: TRBJ1-5
cdr3_aa: CASSLTGTPYSNQPQHF

v_call: TRBV7-2
j_call: TRBJ2-7
cdr3_aa: CASSYAPGTAYEQYF

v_call: TRBV19
j_call: TRBJ1-1
cdr3_aa: CASSPGGTEAFF

v_call: TRBV28
j_call: TRBJ1-4
cdr3_aa: CASSSSSGGTNEKLFF

v_call: TRBV10-1
j_call: TRBJ2-5
cdr3_aa: CASSESQQETQYF

v_call: TRBV9
j_call: TRBJ1-2
cdr3_aa: CASSVTTDKEPNYGYTF

v_call: TRBV6-5
j_call: TRBJ2-5
cdr3_aa: CASRRPGPRETQYF

v_call: TRBV28
j_call: TRBJ2-1
cdr3_aa: CASSSWRQGGNNEQFF

v_call: TRBV5-1
j_call: TRBJ2-7
cdr3_aa: CASSLVGGSYEQYF

v_call: TRBV27
j_call: TRBJ2-1
cdr3_aa: CASRTLAYNEQFF

v_call: TRBV6-1
j_call: TRBJ1-1
cdr3_aa: CASRQGYTEAFF

v_call: TRBV7-2
j_call: TRBJ1-4
cdr3_aa: CASSLAWAPNEKLFF

v_call: TRBV30
j_call: TRBJ1-1
cdr3_aa: CAWSVHSEAFF

v_call: TRBV4-3
j_call: TRBJ2-1
cdr3_aa: CASSQEGGLAPYNEQFF

v_call: TRBV7-3
j_call: TRBJ2-3
cdr3_aa: CASSLTRGKGTDTQYF

v_call: TRBV18
j_call: TRBJ1-2
cdr3_aa: CASSPGQGNYGYTF

v_call: TRBV7-9
j_call: TRBJ1-5
cdr3_aa: CASSLGYRNQPQHF

v_call: TRBV5-4
j_call: TRBJ2-1
cdr3_aa: CASSPIARGWNNEQFF

v_call: TRBV5-6
j_call: TRBJ1-4
cdr3_aa: CASSPRMEGYEKLFF